The 21 T cell receptor beta chains presented below share a single source sample, sequenced in a study of blood T cell repertoires in COVID-19. Assay used: immunoSEQ multiplex PCR; TCRdb lists only in-frame clones, some missing. This sample has 55,000 to 85,000 clones; around 88% occur once, and the top ten carry roughly 12%. Sequenced sample: peripheral blood. These receptors came from a human donor in a cohort sampled during active COVID-19.

This sequence joins TRBV7-8 and TRBJ2-6; D might be TRBD1 (8 bases). The CDR3 consists of 22 residues. The germline V and J ends were trimmed by 1 base and 0 bases, with 25 bases remaining between them. Germline V lookup: CDR1 SGHVS, CDR2 FQNEAQ. Here the CDR3 DNA reads TGTGCCAGCAGCTTAGAAATGTGGCGAAGCGGGACAGGCGCCTCTGGGGCCAACGTCCTGACTTTC. This codes for CASSLEMWRSGTGASGANVLTF.

This clone has only one observation. The rearrangement joins TRBV28 to TRBJ1-2, with 8 bases matching TRBD1. Germline CDR1 MDHEN, CDR2 SYDVKM. V shed 6 bases, J shed 4 bases, and the junction held 4 bases outside the gene matches. The CDR3 is made up of 13 amino acids. CDR3 loop: CASSPGQVYGYTF. The CDR3 DNA follows: TGTGCCAGCAGCCCGGGACAGGTCTATGGCTACACCTTC.

The chain uses TRBV2 and TRBJ2-7, with TRBD1 matching 9 bases. The CDR3 has 14 amino acids. Germline V gene data show CDR1 as SNHLY and CDR2 as FYNNEI. The ends lost 9 bases at V and 4 bases at J; junction bases unmatched: 10. For the CDR3, the DNA is TGTGCCAGAGACGGGGGACAGGGTCGATACGAGCAGTACTTC. This gives the protein CARDGGQGRYEQYF.

There are a few counts of this clone. The chain links TRBV5-5 to TRBJ2-3; TRBD1 aligns across 7 bases. Unmatched junction bases numbered 15, after V lost 6 bases and J lost 5 bases. Per the germline V gene, CDR1 is SGHKS and CDR2 is YYEKEE (reference sequence). The CDR3 extends over 16 amino acids. The CDR3: CASMLMRTGSRDTQYF. CDR3 DNA: TGTGCCAGCATGCTTATGCGGACAGGTTCACGAGATACGCAGTATTTT.

The CDR3 here is CASSIGNSVTDTQYF. The CDR3 nucleotides read TGTGCCAGTAGTATAGGTAACTCCGTCACAGATACGCAGTATTTT. This chain connects TRBV19 to TRBJ2-3; D not certain. Trimming removed 1 base from V and 2 bases from J, with 10 bases in between. The CDR3 sequence is 15 residues long. In germline, CDR1 is LNHDA, CDR2 SQIVND (reference sequence). The full variable domain, with the rest looked up from reference TRBV19 and TRBJ2-3, is DGGITQSPKYLFRKEGQNVTLSCEQNLNHDAMYWYRQDPGQGLRLIYYSQIVNDFQKGDIAEGYSVSREKKESFPLTVTSAQKNPTAFYLCASSIGNSVTDTQYFGPGTRLTVL.

The V call is TRBV24-1, the J call TRBJ1-5; maybe TRBD1 (5 bases). The germline V gene encodes CDR1 KGHDR and CDR2 SFDVKD. The CDR3 totals 12 residues. V was clipped by 5 bases and J by 9 bases, with 10 bases between them. The CDR3 DNA follows: TGTGCCACCAGTGTCCTCGGGGGGCCCCAGCATTTT. Its protein product is CATSVLGGPQHF.

The J gene is TRBJ2-3, the V gene TRBV5-1; 13 bases line up with TRBD2. The CDR3 length is 17 residues. The V gene's germline CDR1 is SGHRS and CDR2 YFSETQ. Trimming at V came to 0 bases and at J to 4 bases, leaving 5 bases not matched to a gene. The CDR3 region is CASSLVRGTSGADTQYF. CDR3 nucleotide sequence: TGCGCCAGCAGCTTGGTCCGCGGGACTAGCGGGGCAGATACGCAGTATTTT.

This chain joins TRBV3-1 (or the pseudogene TRBV3-2) and TRBJ2-1; weak D call: TRBD1 (6 bases). V was cut by 4 bases and J by 5 bases, with 15 bases left in between. Germline V lookup: CDR1 LGHDT, CDR2 YNNKEL (reference sequence). The CDR3 is made up of 15 amino acids. The CDR3 coding sequence is TGTGCCAGCAGCCCTTTATCACAGGGCCACAATGAGCAGTTCTTC. Encoded protein: CASSPLSQGHNEQFF.

The chain is built from TRBV7-3 and TRBJ2-3; 8 bases are shared with TRBD2. Germline values: CDR1 SGHTA, CDR2 FQGTGA. V shed 6 bases and J 5 bases; nucleotides not matched to a gene: 10. The CDR3 has 15 residues. CDR3 sequence (DNA): TGTGCCAGCAGTCAGAGCGGGGGCGGGAAAGATACGCAGTATTTT. Translated, it gives CASSQSGGGKDTQYF.

The chain couples TRBV28 to TRBJ1-3; D gene ambiguous. The CDR3 length is 12 residues. The germline CDR1 and CDR2 sequences are MDHEN and SYDVKM. Deletions cut 6 bases from V and 4 bases from J, with 7 bases between. The CDR3, as DNA: TGTGCCAGCAGGGTGCAGGGAAACACCATATATTTT. It translates to CASRVQGNTIYF. Together with reference TRBV28 and TRBJ1-3, the CDR3 gives the full variable domain: DVKVTQSSRYLVKRTGEKVFLECVQDMDHENMFWYRQDPGLGLRLIYFSYDVKMKEKGDIPEGYSVSREKKERFSLILESASTNQTSMYLCASRVQGNTIYFGEGSWLTVV.

The chain links TRBV9 to TRBJ2-7; 10 nucleotides line up with TRBD1. The CDR3 sequence is 15 residues long. Per the germline V gene, CDR1 is SGDLS and CDR2 is YYNGEE. V shed 4 bases, J shed 2 bases, and the junction held 6 bases outside the gene matches. This chain's CDR3 is CASSPQGTGAYEQYF. In DNA form, the CDR3 reads TGTGCCAGCAGCCCCCAAGGGACAGGGGCCTACGAGCAGTACTTC.

The gene calls are TRBV6-5 and TRBJ2-7, with TRBD2 identical over 11 bases. Trimming took 7 bases from V and 3 from J; bases not matched to a gene: 8. Looked up from germline, CDR1 is MNHEY and CDR2 is SVGAGI. CDR3 length: 15 amino acids. The CDR3 reads CASTLLAGEGYEQYF. For the CDR3, the DNA is TGTGCCAGCACCTTACTAGCGGGGGAGGGCTACGAGCAGTACTTC.

The chain carries TRBV7-2 and TRBJ2-6, with D maybe TRBD1 (6 bases). The CDR3 covers 15 residues. Per germline, CDR1 SGHTA and CDR2 FQGNSA. Trimming took 5 bases from V and 4 from J, leaving 12 bases between them. CDR3 residues: CASSLNRAGANVLTF. CDR3 bases: TGTGCCAGCAGCCTTAACAGGGCCGGGGCCAACGTCCTGACTTTC.

The rearrangement uses TRBV6-2 or TRBV6-3 and TRBJ2-1; D is perhaps TRBD2 (6 bases). V gave up 2 bases and J gave up 0 bases, with 17 bases separating them. The CDR3 covers 18 residues. Germline V lookup: CDR1 MNHEY, CDR2 SVGEGT. The CDR3 DNA follows: TGTGCCAGCAGTTACGAGGAGGGTCGGGGACCCTCCTACAATGAGCAGTTCTTC. Translating it yields CASSYEEGRGPSYNEQFF.

The V gene is TRBV6-6, the J gene TRBJ1-5; D unresolved. Looked up from germline, CDR1 is MNHNY and CDR2 is SVGAGI (reference sequence). Trimming left V 4 bases short and J 5 bases short, with 9 bases between. CDR3 length: 13 residues. CDR3 sequence (DNA): TGTGCCAGCAGTTCGGGATTGGATCAGCCCCAGCATTTT. Translating it yields CASSSGLDQPQHF.

This clone was detected once. The V and J genes are TRBV11-2 and TRBJ1-6; D is unclear. CDR1 SGHAT and CDR2 FQNNGV come from the germline V gene. The CDR3 consists of 15 residues. Trimming took off 0 bases at V and 8 bases at J, with 11 bases between the two ends. This CDR3 reads CASSLDGRVYSPLHF. The CDR3, as DNA: TGTGCCAGCAGCTTAGATGGGAGGGTGTATTCACCCCTCCACTTT.

This rearrangement joins TRBV2 to TRBJ2-3, with 7 bases that match TRBD2. This CDR3 is built from 14 residues. After removal of 4 bases from V and 4 bases from J, the junction contained 5 bases not matched to a gene. Germline V gene data show CDR1 as SNHLY and CDR2 as FYNNEI. CDR3 in DNA: TGTGCCAGCAGTGTCCAACTAGCGCCAGATACGCAGTATTTT. Its translation is CASSVQLAPDTQYF.

This sequence joins TRBV6-5 and TRBJ2-1; 9 nucleotides match TRBD2. Per the germline V gene, CDR1 is MNHEY and CDR2 is SVGAGI. The J segment lost 4 bases and the V segment lost 7 bases, leaving 8 bases of the junction unmatched. This CDR3 contains 15 residues. The CDR3 nucleotides read TGTGCCAGCAAACGGTTAGGACTAGCGTACAATGAGCAGTTCTTC. It encodes CASKRLGLAYNEQFF.

This sequence joins TRBV7-2 and TRBJ2-7; TRBD2 matches at 10 bases. The CDR3 consists of 15 residues. With V trimmed by 8 bases and J by 2 bases, 9 bases remained unmatched. Per germline, CDR1 SGHTA and CDR2 FQGNSA. CDR3 DNA sequence: TGTGCCAGCGGACAGAGCGGGGGGGCCACCTACGAGCAGTACTTC. The encoded protein is CASGQSGGATYEQYF.

The count of this clone is one. The CDR3 loop is CASRGTGVNQPQHF. The CDR3 coding sequence is TGTGCCAGCAGGGGGACAGGTGTCAATCAGCCCCAGCATTTT. This chain uses TRBV7-2 with TRBJ1-5, with 8 bases that match TRBD1. CDR1 is SGHTA and CDR2 is FQGNSA in the germline V gene. J lost 3 bases, V lost 6 bases, and 4 bases had no gene match. The CDR3 sequence is 14 residues long.

The chain couples TRBV2 to TRBJ1-3; 10 bases fit TRBD1. The CDR3 totals 16 residues. The germline V gene has CDR1 SNHLY and CDR2 FYNNEI. V was pared by 1 base and J by 2 bases, with 2 bases of the junction left unmatched. For the CDR3, the DNA is TGTGCCAGCAGTGAAGGGGGGACAGGGGCTGGAAACACCATATATTTT. Its protein product is CASSEGGTGAGNTIYF.